These 4 T cell receptor beta chains originate from one sample sequenced in a study of T cell responses to AZD1222 COVID-19 vaccine (dated by TCRdb to about 2021). The meaning of the sample's time point label: baseline before first vaccination. The receptor library was made with the immunoSEQ multiplex PCR assay. This immuneACCESS table, as held by TCRdb, lists in-frame sequences with V and J called but not all clones. Of the missing ones, under half trace to an unresolved V gene in checked studies; the others have no known cause. The table for this sample lists some 150,000 clones; around 90% of them were counted only once. The ten biggest clones cover less than 3.5% of the sample. This specimen was peripheral blood, taken on day 0 of AZD1222 vaccination. These receptors originate from an adult in good health.

The chain uses TRBV18 and TRBJ1-5; 9 nucleotides line up with TRBD1. The germline V gene encodes CDR1 KGHSH and CDR2 LQKENI. Germline trimming cut 4 bases from V and 1 base from J; bases unmatched to any gene: 2. The CDR3 is made up of 15 amino acids. The CDR3 protein is CASSLQGASNQPQHF. The CDR3 DNA sequence: TGTGCCAGCTCACTACAGGGGGCAAGCAATCAGCCCCAGCATTTT.

V gene TRBV4-3 combines with J gene TRBJ1-2, with 7 positions matching TRBD1. This CDR3 spans 15 amino acids. J lost 1 base, V lost 3 bases, and 5 bases had no gene match. The germline gives CDR1 LGHNA, CDR2 YSLEER. The CDR3 region is CASSQTGTLNYGYTF. CDR3 nucleotides: TGCGCCAGCAGCCAGACAGGGACCCTTAACTATGGCTACACCTTC.

This clone was seen only a few times. V usage is TRBV4-3 and J usage is TRBJ1-4; maybe TRBD1 (5 bases). The ends were cut back, 0 bases at V and 7 bases at J, with 12 bases in the middle. The V gene's germline CDR1 is LGHNA and CDR2 YSLEER. This CDR3 spans 15 amino acids. The CDR3 protein is CASSQEYGRGEKLFF. The CDR3 coding sequence is TGCGCCAGCAGCCAAGAGTATGGGAGGGGTGAAAAACTGTTTTTT.

The genes are TRBV5-1 and TRBJ1-5, with 9 bases lining up with TRBD1. CDR3 length equals 15 residues. V dropped 3 bases and J dropped 6; count of bases not matched to a gene: 7. CDR1 and CDR2 from the germline V gene are SGHRS and YFSETQ. Written as DNA, the CDR3 is TGCGCCAGCAGCTCCGGACAGGGGCAAGGTCAGCCCCAGCATTTT. Encoded protein: CASSSGQGQGQPQHF.